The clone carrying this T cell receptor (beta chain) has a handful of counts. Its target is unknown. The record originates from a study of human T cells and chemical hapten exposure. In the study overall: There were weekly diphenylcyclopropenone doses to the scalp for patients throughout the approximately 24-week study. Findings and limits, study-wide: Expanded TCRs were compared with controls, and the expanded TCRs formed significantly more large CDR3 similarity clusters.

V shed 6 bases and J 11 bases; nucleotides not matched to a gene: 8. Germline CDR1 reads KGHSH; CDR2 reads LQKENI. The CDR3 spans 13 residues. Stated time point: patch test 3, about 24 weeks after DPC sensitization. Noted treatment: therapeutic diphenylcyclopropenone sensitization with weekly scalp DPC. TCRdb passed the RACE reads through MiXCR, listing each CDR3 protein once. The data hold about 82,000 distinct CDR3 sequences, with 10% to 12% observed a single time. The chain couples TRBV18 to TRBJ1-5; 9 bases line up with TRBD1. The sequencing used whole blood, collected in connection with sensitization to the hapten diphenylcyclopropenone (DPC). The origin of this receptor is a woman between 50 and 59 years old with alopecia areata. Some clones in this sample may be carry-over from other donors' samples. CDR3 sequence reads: CASSQAGTGTQHF. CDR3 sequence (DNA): TGTGCCAGCTCCCAAGCTGGGACAGGGACCCAGCATTTT.